This T cell receptor (beta chain) was profiled in a study of blood T cells in healthy people across ages. Study outcomes and limitations: With naive T cell percentage, TCR beta diversity showed a strong correlation. Long-lived donors had more naive CD4+ cells and higher diversity than aged donors.

This clonotype has a handful of counts. Antigen specificity is unknown. Germline V gene lookup returns CDR1 ENHRY and CDR2 SYGVKD. This CDR3 spans 16 amino acids. Trimming took 4 bases from V and 1 from J; bases not matched to a gene: 5. Alongside a J-beta primer mix, a sample-barcoded 5' primer served in a second PCR lasting about 7 to 12 cycles. TCRdb used MiXCR to reprocess the 5' RACE reads, holding one entry per CDR3 protein. Seen here are some 1.6 million distinct CDR3 sequences, 30% to 40% observed once, and the top ten hold around 11%. This chain uses TRBV10-3 with TRBJ2-5; 11 bases are shared with TRBD2. Sample: blood. The receptor was isolated from a woman in her 30s in good health. CDR3 amino acids: CAISVASGGLQETQYF. The CDR3 DNA reads as TGTGCCATCAGTGTGGCTAGCGGGGGGCTCCAAGAGACCCAGTACTTC.